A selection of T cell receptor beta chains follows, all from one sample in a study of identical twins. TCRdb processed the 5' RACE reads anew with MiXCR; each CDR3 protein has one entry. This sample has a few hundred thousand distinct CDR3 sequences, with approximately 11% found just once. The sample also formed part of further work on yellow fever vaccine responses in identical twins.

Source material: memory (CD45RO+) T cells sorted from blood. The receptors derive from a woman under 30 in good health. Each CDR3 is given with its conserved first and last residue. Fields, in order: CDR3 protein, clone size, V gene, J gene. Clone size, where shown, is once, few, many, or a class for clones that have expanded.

CASSASREQYF,many,TRBV12-3/TRBV12-4,TRBJ2-7
CASSYSGQGGQYF,-,TRBV5-1,TRBJ2-5
CSAPGLAGVDTQYF,few,TRBV20-1,TRBJ2-3
CSASKGTVDIQYF,few,TRBV20-1,TRBJ2-4
CASSFRTGADTQYF,few,TRBV28,TRBJ2-3
CASSPRRLAGGEQFF,-,TRBV11-2,TRBJ2-1
CASSQGLAGLHTGELFF,few,TRBV4-2,TRBJ2-2
CASSLIQGGSSYEQYF,-,TRBV5-1,TRBJ2-7
CASSVGSGGETQYF,-,TRBV9,TRBJ2-5
CASSHRDREGEQYF,many,TRBV18,TRBJ2-7
CASSLEGGAPEAFF,-,TRBV5-1,TRBJ1-1
CASEGAGNTDTQYF,few,TRBV30,TRBJ2-3
CSARDYSRGHPYNEQFF,few,TRBV20-1,TRBJ2-1
CASSLRPGLTGELFF,-,TRBV12-3/TRBV12-4,TRBJ2-1
CASSPRGGLPWETQYF,-,TRBV18,TRBJ2-5
CSASRGSDGYTF,-,TRBV20-1,TRBJ1-2
CSAPSGQTSTEAFF,many,TRBV29-1,TRBJ1-1
CASSQGAISGAETQYF,-,TRBV3-1,TRBJ2-5
CSARDLLAGLRNEQFF,-,TRBV20-1,TRBJ2-1
CASSTGTGGHSYEQYF,many,TRBV28,TRBJ2-7
CASSLLRGSYEQYF,many,TRBV5-1,TRBJ2-7
CASSLAGGSPEKQFF,many,TRBV12-3/TRBV12-4,TRBJ2-1
CSARGLQGSSPLHF,many,TRBV20-1,TRBJ1-6
CASSPRAGELFF,-,TRBV3-1,TRBJ2-2
CASSQDPVSSYEQYF,-,TRBV3-1,TRBJ2-7
CSARSGIYNEQFF,few,TRBV20-1,TRBJ2-1
CASSLVLQGTQFF,many,TRBV7-2,TRBJ2-1
CASSLGASGGRTDTQYF,many,TRBV5-1,TRBJ2-3
CASSLFEGTEAFF,many,TRBV7-2,TRBJ1-1
CASSQDGGISYGYTF,many,TRBV14,TRBJ1-2
CASSYSKTGGAFEAFF,-,TRBV6-5,TRBJ1-1
CSATGALTYGYTF,-,TRBV20-1,TRBJ1-2